Listed below are T cell receptor beta chains from one sample, sequenced in a study of cytomegalovirus exposure and HLA in healthy donors. Clones were read by immunoSEQ multiplex PCR, and TCRdb kept only the in-frame ones, dropping some. Of about 240,000 clones listed, 86% were seen once; the top ten hold roughly 1.2%. Sequencing was done on a sample of PBMCs. The receptors come from a woman in her thirties in good health and CMV-seropositive. The CDR3 runs from the conserved cysteine through the conserved F or W. A D gene is named only where the DNA matches it firmly. Some rows have no size entry. The others give once, few or many, or a class for an expanded clone.

>.|TRBJ2-1|TRBV7-9|.
CASSPTRLVSSNEQFF
TGTGCCAGCAGCCCGACTCGACTAGTATCTTCCAATGAGCAGTTCTTC
>.|TRBJ2-1|TRBV10-3|TRBD2
CAISEFPASGRASEQFF
TGTGCCATCAGTGAATTTCCCGCTAGCGGGAGGGCCAGTGAGCAGTTCTTC
>.|TRBJ2-7|TRBV7-2|TRBD2
CASSLTSGSNEQYF
TGTGCCAGCAGCTTAACTAGCGGGAGTAATGAGCAGTACTTC
>.|TRBJ2-7|TRBV30|TRBD2
CAWGPGGGSYEQYF
TGTGCCTGGGGTCCGGGCGGGGGGTCCTACGAGCAGTACTTC
>.|TRBJ2-2|TRBV11-2|.
CASSPVLALAGELFF
TGTGCCAGCAGCCCAGTCCTAGCCTTGGCCGGGGAGCTGTTTTTT
>.|TRBJ1-2|TRBV30|.
CAWSSQGPNYGYTF
TGTGCCTGGAGTTCACAGGGTCCCAACTATGGCTACACCTTC
>.|TRBJ2-3|TRBV5-4|.
CASSLDRSTDTQYF
TGTGCCAGCAGCTTGGACAGAAGCACAGATACGCAGTATTTT
>.|TRBJ2-1|TRBV21-1|.
CASSKVASGRPRREFF
TGTGCCAGCAGCAAAGTCGCTAGCGGGAGACCCCGGCGGGAGTTCTTC
>.|TRBJ2-3|TRBV5-1|.
CASSLGGQGSINTQYF
TGCGCCAGCAGCTTGGGGGGTCAGGGTAGCATTAATACGCAGTATTTT
>.|TRBJ1-3|TRBV25-1|.
CASSELLGDSGNTIYF
TGTGCCAGCAGTGAATTATTAGGGGACTCTGGAAACACCATATATTTT
>.|TRBJ2-7|TRBV28|.
CASSARVSYEQYF
TGTGCCAGCAGTGCCAGGGTTTCCTACGAGCAGTACTTC
>.|TRBJ2-7|TRBV19|TRBD1
CASSPSGQGDYEQYF
TGTGCCAGTAGTCCTTCGGGACAGGGGGATTACGAGCAGTACTTC
>.|TRBJ2-1|TRBV27|.
CASSQIGLSSYNEQFF
TGTGCCAGCAGTCAAATTGGACTGAGCTCCTACAATGAGCAGTTCTTC
>few|TRBJ1-2|TRBV28|TRBD1
CASTVRQGALHGYTF
TGTGCCAGCACGGTGCGGCAGGGGGCTCTCCATGGCTACACCTTC
>once|TRBJ1-3|TRBV27|.
CASSSQGSGNTIYF
TGTGCCAGCAGTTCACAGGGCTCTGGAAACACCATATATTTT
>.|TRBJ2-1|TRBV2|.
CASSKDYQYNEQFF
TGTGCCAGCAGTAAGGACTACCAGTACAATGAGCAGTTCTTC
>.|TRBJ2-7|TRBV6-5|.
CASSRLREYNDEQYF
TGTGCCAGCAGCAGACTTCGGGAGTATAACGACGAGCAGTACTTC
>.|TRBJ2-5|TRBV5-6|TRBD1
CASSPRQGKETQYF
TGTGCCAGCAGCCCTCGACAGGGCAAAGAGACCCAGTACTTC
>.|TRBJ2-7|TRBV14|.
CASSRDRTLWYEQYF
TGTGCCAGCAGCCGAGACAGGACTCTCTGGTACGAGCAGTACTTC
>.|TRBJ2-7|TRBV27|TRBD1
CASRDSYSYEQYF
TGTGCCAGTAGGGACAGTTACTCCTACGAGCAGTACTTC
>.|TRBJ2-7|TRBV5-1|TRBD1
CASSWGTAYEQYF
TGCGCCAGCAGCTGGGGGACAGCTTACGAGCAGTACTTC
>few|TRBJ2-1|TRBV18|.
CASSYSYNEQFF
TGTGCCAGCTCGTACTCCTACAATGAGCAGTTCTTC
>.|TRBJ1-1|TRBV10-1|TRBD1
CASREQGTGRDF
TGCGCCAGCAGAGAACAGGGGACCGGTAGGGATTTT
>.|TRBJ1-2|TRBV11-1|TRBD1
CASSSQGADYGYTF
TGTGCCAGCAGCTCACAGGGGGCGGACTATGGCTACACCTTC
>.|TRBJ2-7|TRBV7-2|TRBD2
CASSTGLAGAYEQYF
TGTGCCAGCAGCACCGGACTAGCGGGAGCCTACGAGCAGTACTTC
>.|TRBJ1-2|TRBV11-2|TRBD1
CASSLDISNRGRGGYTF
TGTGCCAGCAGCTTAGACATCTCGAACAGGGGCAGAGGAGGCTACACCTTC
>once|TRBJ2-7|TRBV5-1|.
CASSFDSSYEQYF
TGCGCCAGCAGCTTCGATAGCTCCTACGAGCAGTACTTC
>.|TRBJ2-5|TRBV6-5|TRBD2
CASTPDGRDQETQYF
TGTGCCAGCACCCCCGACGGGAGGGACCAAGAGACCCAGTACTTC
>.|TRBJ1-2|TRBV5-1|.
CASSLGDNVNYGYTF
TGCGCCAGCAGCTTGGGGGACAACGTTAACTATGGCTACACCTTC
>.|TRBJ2-7|TRBV7-9|TRBD1
CASSSRQGGSIYEQYF
TGTGCCAGCAGCTCTCGACAGGGTGGAAGTATCTACGAGCAGTACTTC
>.|TRBJ1-5|TRBV5-1|TRBD1
CASSLGTGGSQPQHF
TGCGCCAGCAGCTTGGGAACAGGGGGAAGTCAGCCCCAGCATTTT
>.|TRBJ1-2|TRBV14|.
CASSQTGYGYTF
TGTGCCAGCAGCCAAACAGGCTATGGCTACACCTTC
>.|TRBJ2-7|TRBV7-2|TRBD1
CASSLRQGGYEQYF
TGTGCCAGCAGCTTACGACAGGGTGGCTACGAGCAGTACTTC
>.|TRBJ2-1|TRBV6-4|TRBD2
CASSDSAGGYNEQFF
TGTGCCAGCAGTGACTCAGCGGGAGGGTACAATGAGCAGTTCTTC
>.|TRBJ2-1|TRBV14|.
CASSQDAGTSYNEQFF
TGTGCCAGCAGCCAAGATGCGGGAACCTCCTACAATGAGCAGTTCTTC
>.|TRBJ2-7|TRBV7-3|.
CASSLGAVADYEQYF
TGTGCCAGCAGCTTAGGCGCGGTGGCGGACTACGAGCAGTACTTC
>.|TRBJ2-7|TRBV5-1|TRBD2
CASSLGTVTSVHEQYF
TGCGCCAGCAGCTTGGGTACTGTCACTAGCGTCCACGAGCAGTACTTC
>few|TRBJ2-7|TRBV5-4|TRBD1
CASSFGQGVPYEQYF
TGTGCCAGCAGCTTCGGGCAGGGGGTACCCTACGAGCAGTACTTC
>.|TRBJ2-1|TRBV2|TRBD2
CASSEGNSGNEQFF
TGTGCCAGCAGTGAGGGAAATAGCGGGAATGAGCAGTTCTTC
>few|TRBJ2-7|TRBV5-1|.
CASSPETTSYEQYF
TGCGCCAGCAGCCCCGAGACTACCTCCTACGAGCAGTACTTC
>.|TRBJ1-5|TRBV15|.
CATSRALAGYNQPQHF
TGTGCCACCAGCAGAGCCCTGGCGGGGTACAATCAGCCCCAGCATTTT
>.|TRBJ2-3|TRBV27|.
CASSLLGAGGTQYF
TGTGCCAGCAGTTTACTCGGTGCCGGGGGTACGCAGTATTTT
>.|TRBJ1-2|TRBV28|TRBD1
CASSLLQGARGYTF
TGTGCCAGCAGTTTATTACAGGGGGCGCGGGGCTACACCTTC
>once|TRBJ2-2|TRBV5-4|.
CASSLYQDWNTGELFF
TGTGCCAGCAGCTTGTACCAGGACTGGAACACCGGGGAGCTGTTTTTT
>.|TRBJ1-5|TRBV7-8|.
CASSPGDLYSNQPQHF
TGTGCCAGCAGCCCAGGGGACCTCTATAGCAATCAGCCCCAGCATTTT
>.|TRBJ2-7|TRBV21-1|.
CASKKAGTYEQYF
TGTGCCAGCAAGAAGGCAGGGACCTACGAGCAGTACTTC
>.|TRBJ2-7|TRBV27|TRBD1
CASSLSSQGQNISYEQYF
TGTGCCAGCAGTTTATCTAGTCAGGGACAGAATATCTCCTACGAGCAGTACTTC
>.|TRBJ2-1|TRBV5-1|.
CATRETTPHNEQFF
TGCGCCACCCGGGAGACTACACCTCACAATGAGCAGTTCTTC
>.|TRBJ2-3|TRBV5-1|TRBD2
CASAEGLAIDTQYF
TGCGCCAGCGCTGAGGGACTAGCGATAGATACGCAGTATTTT